Listed here is a single T cell receptor beta chain. This CDR3 has 16 residues. V lost 5 bases to trimming and J lost 7 bases; unmatched junction nucleotides: 8. Germline values: CDR1 SEHNR, CDR2 FQNEAQ (reference sequence). The sample comes from a study of blood T cells in healthy people across ages. For the second PCR, which ran for 7 to 11 cycles, a sample-barcoded 5' primer and a J-beta primer mix were used. In TCRdb, the 5' RACE reads were re-called with MiXCR into one record per CDR3 protein. This sample carries more than 1,400,000 distinct CDR3 sequences, approximately 38% of them seen once, and the ten largest clones take roughly 7.7%.

This chain joins TRBV7-9 and TRBJ2-1; 13 bases are shared with TRBD2. Sequencing was done on a sample of blood. The receptor's source is a woman under 30 in good health. CDR3 sequence reads: CASSVILAGGLNEQFF. CDR3 nucleotide sequence: TGTGCCAGCAGCGTGATACTAGCGGGAGGGCTGAATGAGCAGTTCTTC.